These 17 T cell receptor beta chains originate from one sample sequenced in a study of molecular identifiers for immune sequencing clone quantification. One entry per CDR3 protein, called by TCRdb with MiXCR from the PCR reads. Here the sample spans about 320,000 distinct CDR3 sequences, 24% being singletons. The material sequenced was naive CD8+ T cells from blood, with Jurkat cell RNA spiked in. Subset here: FACS-sorted CD8+CD4-CCR7+CD45RA+ naive T cells. The receptor set was obtained from a human donor in good health. Some libraries in this study had Jurkat cell RNA spiked in.

The chain links TRBV5-5 to TRBJ1-5; unclear D gene. CDR3 length equals 15 residues. The germline V and J ends were trimmed by 3 bases and 2 bases, with 12 bases remaining between them. In germline, CDR1 is SGHKS, CDR2 YYEKEE (reference sequence). This CDR3 is CASSSSGSGNQPQHF. In DNA form, the CDR3 reads TGTGCCAGCAGCTCCTCGGGGTCGGGCAATCAGCCCCAGCATTTT.

With regard to this clonotype: This could be a read error, since a much larger clone is one nucleotide away. CDR3 amino acids: CACSLADIFGETQYF. In nucleotides, the CDR3 is TGTGCCTGCAGCTTAGCGGACATATTCGGAGAGACCCAGTACTTC. The chain employs TRBV7-9 and TRBJ2-5, with D tentatively TRBD2 (6 bases). There are 15 residues in the CDR3. CDR1 is SEHNR and CDR2 is FQNEAQ in the germline V gene (reference sequence).

This clonotype was recorded a few times. The gene calls are TRBV7-8 and TRBJ1-5, with D unclear. This CDR3 comprises 15 residues. Germline V gives CDR1 SGHVS, CDR2 FQNEAQ. V was cut by 1 base and J by 0 bases, with 7 bases left in between. The CDR3 bases are TGTGCCAGCAGCTTAGTGGAGGATAGCAATCAGCCCCAGCATTTT. This encodes CASSLVEDSNQPQHF.

This clonotype was picked up one time. A much larger clone is a single base away; this may be a read error. The V and J genes are TRBV4-1 and TRBJ1-2; D call uncertain. Germline V gives CDR1 MGHRA, CDR2 YSYEKL. This CDR3 is 15 amino acids long. The CDR3 DNA follows: TGCGCCAGCAGTCAAACAACTACAGCGGGATATGGCTACCCCTTC. Amino acids: CASSQTTTAGYGYPF.

This clonotype turned up a few times. This sequence joins TRBV27 and TRBJ2-3; no firm D call. The germline V and J ends were trimmed by 6 bases and 6 bases, with 13 bases remaining between them. Germline-derived CDR1 and CDR2 are MNHEY and SMNVEV (reference sequence). CDR3 length equals 13 residues. The CDR3 here is CASRTGWMDTQYF. The CDR3 coding sequence is TGTGCCAGCAGAACCGGCTGGATGGATACGCAGTATTTT.

This clonotype was counted ten times or more. The V and J genes are TRBV7-9 and TRBJ2-1; unclear D gene. The CDR3 extends over 14 amino acids. Deletions cut 8 bases from V and 0 bases from J, with 11 bases between. Germline values: CDR1 SEHNR, CDR2 FQNEAQ (reference sequence). The CDR3, as DNA: TGTGCCAGCGGAGCCACTCCCTCCTACAATGAGCAGTTCTTC. It specifies CASGATPSYNEQFF.

This clonotype was recorded many times. The rearrangement uses TRBV27 and TRBJ2-5; D remains ambiguous. This CDR3 spans 14 amino acids. Per the germline V gene, CDR1 is MNHEY and CDR2 is SMNVEV (reference sequence). Trimming stripped 4 bases from V and 4 bases from J, with 13 bases between. This CDR3 is CASSSGTRGETQYF. The CDR3 DNA follows: TGTGCCAGCAGTTCCGGAACTCGCGGAGAGACCCAGTACTTC.

The V call is TRBV10-3, the J call TRBJ1-5; 9 bases line up with TRBD1. The J segment lost 4 bases and the V segment lost 3 bases, leaving 4 bases of the junction unmatched. This CDR3 contains 15 residues. Germline assignment: CDR1 ENHRY and CDR2 SYGVKD. CDR3 bases: TGTGCCATCAGTGAACCCGGGACAGGGAATCAGCCCCAGCATTTT. Amino acids: CAISEPGTGNQPQHF.

Remarks on this clonotype: This sequence may be a read error, since a much larger clone differs from it by one base. The V gene is TRBV6-6, the J gene TRBJ2-1; a weak D match, TRBD2 (6 bases). The CDR3 length is 15 residues. V shed 5 bases and J shed 5 bases, with 16 bases lying between them. Germline CDR1 reads MNHNY; CDR2 reads SVGAGI (reference sequence). CDR3 sequence reads: CASSHPIGRDNEQFF. The CDR3 nucleotides are TGTGCCAGCAGTCACCCCATCGGGAGAGACAATGAGCAGTTCTTC.

This clonotype was found a few times. V is TRBV7-9 and J is TRBJ1-1; D ambiguous. Trimming pared 5 bases from V and 0 bases from J, leaving 7 bases between. The germline gives CDR1 SEHNR, CDR2 FQNEAQ (reference sequence). The CDR3 length is 13 residues. The chain's CDR3 is CASSTSMNTEAFF. As DNA, the CDR3 is TGTGCCAGCAGCACCTCAATGAACACTGAAGCTTTCTTT.

This clonotype was seen ten or more times. The chain employs TRBV27 and TRBJ1-5; perhaps TRBD1 as D (5 bases). Trimming pared 5 bases from V and 6 bases from J, leaving 11 bases between. The CDR3 totals 13 residues. Germline-derived CDR1 and CDR2 are MNHEY and SMNVEV (reference sequence). Here the CDR3 reads CASSLDTSQPQHF. The CDR3 DNA reads TGTGCCAGCAGTCTGGACACCTCTCAGCCCCAGCATTTT.

This clonotype was seen only a few times. The chain links TRBV6-2 or TRBV6-3 to TRBJ1-2; TRBD1 aligns across 7 bases. In germline, CDR1 is MNHEY, CDR2 SVGEGT. There are 15 residues in the CDR3. V was clipped by 6 bases and J by 6 bases; unmatched bases: 13. The CDR3 DNA reads as TGTGCCAGCAGCCAATCCTGGACAGGAGATAATGGCTACACCTTC. Its protein product is CASSQSWTGDNGYTF.

The table lists this clonotype with a few counts. This chain joins TRBV27 and TRBJ2-7, with a weak D call TRBD1 (6 bases). The CDR3 sequence is 13 residues long. V dropped 2 bases and J dropped 4 bases, with 9 bases sitting between them. Germline V CDR1 and CDR2: MNHEY, SMNVEV (reference sequence). CDR3 bases: TGTGCCAGCAGTTTAGGGACACAATACGAGCAGTACTTC. This translates into CASSLGTQYEQYF.

CDR3 region: CASSYSRAGLSLEQFF. Written as DNA, the CDR3 is TGTGCCAGCAGCTATAGTAGAGCGGGGCTGTCTTTGGAGCAGTTCTTC. V and J are TRBV7-9 and TRBJ2-1; TRBD2 agrees at 7 bases. V dropped 4 bases and J dropped 10; count of bases not matched to a gene: 16. The CDR3 is 16 residues long. Germline V gene sequence: CDR1 SEHNR, CDR2 FQNEAQ (reference sequence). The variable domain in full, completed from reference TRBV7-9 and TRBJ2-1, reads DTGVSQNPRHKITKRGQNVTFRCDPISEHNRLYWYRQTLGQGPEFLTYFQNEAQLEKSRLLSDRFSAERPKGSFSTLEIQRTEQGDSAMYLCASSYSRAGLSLEQFFGPGTRLTVL.

This clonotype was detected many times. This chain links TRBV5-4 with TRBJ1-5; TRBD1 agrees at 7 bases. The ends lost 4 bases at V and 2 bases at J; junction bases unmatched: 3. This CDR3 region has 14 residues. Germline V lookup: CDR1 SGHNT, CDR2 YYREEE (reference sequence). CDR3 amino acids: CASSPGTGNQPQHF. The CDR3 DNA sequence: TGTGCCAGCAGCCCTGGGACAGGCAATCAGCCCCAGCATTTT. The complete variable domain, with remaining parts taken from reference TRBV5-4 and TRBJ1-5, reads ETGVTQSPTHLIKTRGQQVTLRCSSQSGHNTVSWYQQALGQGPQFIFQYYREEENGRGNFPPRFSGLQFPNYSSELNVNALELDDSALYLCASSPGTGNQPQHFGDGTRLSIL.

The chain carries TRBV6-2 or TRBV6-3 and TRBJ2-3; 7 nucleotides match TRBD2. This CDR3 has 15 amino acids. Germline V gene sequence: CDR1 MNHEY, CDR2 SVGEGT. V dropped 2 bases and J dropped 2; count of bases not matched to a gene: 4. Here the CDR3 DNA reads TGTGCCAGCAGTTACGGGGCGGGGGTCACAGATACGCAGTATTTT. It translates to CASSYGAGVTDTQYF.

For this clonotype: A much bigger clone sits one base away, suggesting this may be a read error. V gene TRBV25-1 combines with J gene TRBJ2-7, with D possibly TRBD1 on 6 matching bases. Germline assignment: CDR1 MGHDK and CDR2 SYGVNS. V lost 8 bases, J lost 1 base, and 12 bases lay in between. The CDR3 is 13 residues long. CDR3 sequence (DNA): TGTGCCAGCGGTAAGACAGGTTCCTACGAGCAGTACTTC. Residues: CASGKTGSYEQYF.